This T cell receptor (beta chain) comes out of a study of CD8 T cells in ankylosing spondylitis. Study results and caveats: The authors reported significant enrichment of disease-linked clones in matched ankylosing spondylitis synovial fluid.

TCRdb reanalysed the 5' RACE reads using MiXCR and keeps one entry per CDR3 protein. The table records 150,000 to 200,000 distinct CDR3 sequences, 25% to 35% of them present only once. This clonotype was detected many times. Antigen: not known. Between the trimmed V and J ends, which lost 2 bases and 10 bases, there was a span of 12 bases. This CDR3 comprises 14 residues. CDR1 and CDR2 (germline): SGHTA, FQGNSA. This chain uses TRBV7-2 with TRBJ1-6; no clear D. The sample taken for sequencing was synovial fluid, either unsorted or a sorted T cell fraction (not recorded which). This TCR was recovered from a male donor with ankylosing spondylitis. In DNA, the CDR3 is TGTGCCAGCAGCTTACTAGGTTTCGGGTCACCCCTCCACTTT. The encoded protein is CASSLLGFGSPLHF.